The source of this T cell receptor (beta chain) is a study of shared clonotypes between healthy human individuals. Study-level findings and limits: Naive subsets generally exceeded memory subsets in estimated richness.

Germline V lookup: CDR1 LGHNA, CDR2 YNFKEQ. V lost 0 bases and J 5 bases, leaving 7 bases between the germline ends. The CDR3 length is 14 residues. Regarding this clone: Its target is not known.

The protocol was immunoSEQ multiplex PCR, while the TCRdb copy is restricted to in-frame clones and leaves out a portion. The sample contains around 2,000,000 clones, 85% to 95% of which appear only once. The sample consisted of naive CD4+ T cells sorted from blood. Subset denoted: CD45RA+ positively selected. The V and J genes are TRBV4-2 and TRBJ1-4; D uncertain. The origin of this receptor is a man between 18 and 35 years old in good health. The DNA for the CDR3 is TGTGCCAGCAGCCAAGATCGGTCCAATGAAAAACTGTTTTTT. It translates to CASSQDRSNEKLFF.